One and the same sample provided the 15 T cell receptor beta chains below, sequenced in a study of T-cell memory formation after mild COVID-19. TCRdb fed the 5' RACE reads into MiXCR, producing one record per CDR3 protein. The data contain some 180,000 distinct CDR3 sequences, roughly 20% of them seen just once; the ten biggest clones take up 3.9%. Sample: PBMCs or a T cell subset sorted from them (not recorded which). The source is a man younger than 30 who had mild COVID-19 (a few samples of this study predate the infection). Cell type and time point are not known.

This clonotype was detected a few times. V gene TRBV6-5 combines with J gene TRBJ2-7; D is perhaps TRBD1 (7 bases). Germline loops: CDR1 MNHEY, CDR2 SVGAGI. V lost 6 bases, J lost 6 bases, and 15 bases lay in between. The CDR3 contains 13 residues. CDR3 loop: CASSPTGRGEQYF. In DNA, the CDR3 is TGTGCCAGCAGCCCGACAGGGCGGGGCGAGCAGTACTTC.

This clonotype has a count of ten or more. The genes are TRBV6-5 and TRBJ1-6; unclear D gene. The CDR3 is made up of 14 amino acids. Trimming stripped 6 bases from V and 6 bases from J, with 12 bases between. The V gene's germline CDR1 is MNHEY and CDR2 SVGAGI. The CDR3 loop reads CASRPDGANSPLHF. The CDR3 bases are TGTGCCAGCAGGCCGGACGGAGCTAATTCACCCCTCCACTTT.

This clonotype was observed a handful of times. For the CDR3, the DNA is TGTGCCAGCAGTGGAGGGGAGTACACTGAAGCTTTCTTT. This translates into CASSGGEYTEAFF. The chain links TRBV2 to TRBJ1-1, with D perhaps TRBD1 (5 bases). V gave up 4 bases and J gave up 3 bases, with 9 bases separating them. Per the germline V gene, CDR1 is SNHLY and CDR2 is FYNNEI. The CDR3 is made up of 13 amino acids.

The chain carries TRBV9 and TRBJ2-5, with 8 nucleotides matching TRBD2. J lost 7 bases, V lost 4 bases, and 9 bases had no gene match. Germline CDR1 SGDLS, CDR2 YYNGEE. The CDR3 is 14 amino acids. The CDR3 nucleotides read TGTGCCAGCAGCTCCCGAGACGGGGGGGTGACCCAGTACTTC. It codes for CASSSRDGGVTQYF.

The rearrangement joins TRBV5-5 to TRBJ1-5; a weak D match, TRBD1 (5 bases). V was trimmed by 2 bases and J by 3 bases, leaving 9 bases between them. The CDR3 loop spans 14 amino acids. Germline V CDR1 and CDR2: SGHKS, YYEKEE (reference sequence). The CDR3 nucleotides are TGTGCCAGCAGCTTCGGCAGGGTCAATCAGCCCCAGCATTTT. It translates to CASSFGRVNQPQHF.

V is TRBV10-3 and J is TRBJ1-5; 7 bases line up with TRBD1. The CDR3 contains 18 residues. J was trimmed by 0 bases and V by 5 bases; bases with no gene match: 13. Germline V CDR1 and CDR2: ENHRY, SYGVKD. The CDR3, as DNA: TGTGCCATCAGTTCCGGGACAGTTCACCTAGATAGCAATCAGCCCCAGCATTTT. Encoded protein: CAISSGTVHLDSNQPQHF.

This CDR3 is CSARATGVQPQHF. The CDR3 coding sequence is TGCAGTGCTAGGGCGACAGGTGTTCAGCCCCAGCATTTT. The chain couples TRBV20-1 to TRBJ1-5; possible D gene TRBD1, 6 bases. Germline values: CDR1 DFQATT, CDR2 SNEGSKA (reference sequence). Trimming shortened V by 3 bases and J by 6 bases, and 12 bases separated the two germline ends. This CDR3 region has 13 residues.

The chain uses TRBV6-5 and TRBJ1-5; maybe TRBD1 (5 bases). Germline V CDR1 and CDR2: MNHEY, SVGAGI. The V and J ends lost 4 bases and 2 bases respectively, with 6 bases between them. CDR3 length: 13 amino acids. The CDR3 region is CASSSTGNQPQHF. As DNA, the CDR3 is TGTGCCAGCAGTTCGACAGGCAATCAGCCCCAGCATTTT.

This sequence joins TRBV7-2 and TRBJ1-1; TRBD1 is a possible D gene (5 bases). Trimming pared 6 bases from V and 5 bases from J, leaving 19 bases between. Germline loops: CDR1 SGHTA, CDR2 FQGNSA. The CDR3 length is 15 residues. The CDR3 region has the DNA TGTGCCAGCAGACAACCCGGGGCTGGGTTGACTGAAGCTTTCTTT. It codes for CASRQPGAGLTEAFF.

This clonotype was seen only a few times. This chain uses TRBV3-1 with TRBJ1-1; 9 nucleotides agree with TRBD1. After removal of 8 bases from V and 5 bases from J, the junction contained 6 bases not matched to a gene. The V gene's germline CDR1 is LGHDT and CDR2 YNNKEL (reference sequence). The CDR3 is made up of 13 amino acids. CDR3 coding DNA: TGTGCCAGCCTACAGGGGGCCGGGACTGAAGCTTTCTTT. Translation gives CASLQGAGTEAFF.

The rearrangement joins TRBV24-1 to TRBJ1-2; D might be TRBD1 (6 bases). Deletions cut 0 bases from V and 4 bases from J, with 11 bases between. CDR1 is KGHDR, CDR2 SFDVKD, per germline. The CDR3 loop spans 15 amino acids. The CDR3 region is CATSDLQGSAYGYTF. The DNA for the CDR3 is TGTGCCACCAGTGATTTGCAGGGGTCAGCCTATGGCTACACCTTC.

This chain links TRBV7-8 with TRBJ1-6; D uncertain. This CDR3 region has 16 residues. From germline, CDR1 is SGHVS and CDR2 FQNEAQ. V lost 2 bases, J lost 0 bases, and 8 bases lay in between. CDR3 in amino acids: CASSLTRFSYNSPLHF. In DNA, the CDR3 is TGTGCCAGCAGCTTAACCAGGTTCTCCTATAATTCACCCCTCCACTTT.

This clonotype appeared a single time. Mismatch with germline at one junction end may stem from a read error. The chain uses TRBV12-3 or TRBV12-4 and TRBJ1-1; tentatively, D is TRBD1 (6 bases). The CDR3 length is 14 residues. The CDR3 DNA reads TGTGACAGCAGTTACCGGACAGAAAACACTGAAGCTTTCTTT. Its translation is CDSSYRTENTEAFF.

The chain employs TRBV5-6 and TRBJ2-2; weak D call: TRBD1 (5 bases). The CDR3 covers 14 residues. V was pared by 6 bases and J by 1 base, with 10 bases between. Germline assignment: CDR1 SGHDT and CDR2 YYEEEE. CDR3 residues: CASTFGQNTGELFF. CDR3 bases: TGTGCCAGCACCTTCGGACAGAACACCGGGGAGCTGTTTTTT.

This clonotype has just a few counts. The chain links TRBV29-1 to TRBJ1-1; TRBD1 agrees at 10 bases. Germline assignment: CDR1 SQVTM and CDR2 ANQGSEA. V lost 6 bases, J lost 4 bases, and 11 bases stayed unmatched. The CDR3 totals 15 residues. This CDR3 reads CSVRLTGGPGTEAFF. CDR3 coding DNA: TGCAGCGTACGATTGACAGGGGGCCCGGGCACTGAAGCTTTCTTT.